This T cell receptor beta chain is drawn from a study of tumor-infiltrating lymphocytes in primary liver carcinoma. TCR beta cDNA was reverse-transcribed from 500 to 550 ng of total RNA. The reaction used a constant-region primer and ProtoScript II reverse transcriptase. A slightly modified ARM-PCR protocol with three nested multiplex PCR rounds produced these TCR beta libraries. Forward primers for TRBV1-TRBV30 and a C-beta reverse primer served the first two PCR rounds, at approximately 10 cycles each. MiXCR was run by TCRdb on the multiplex PCR reads, yielding one entry per CDR3 protein. The top ten hold about 6.3% of the sample, which has about 350,000 distinct CDR3 sequences, approximately 64% seen once. Unsorted whole blood supplied the blood RNA, and germline DNA was isolated too. This CDR3 comprises 15 residues. Germline lookup yields CDR1 SGHRS and CDR2 YFSETQ. The germline V and J ends were trimmed by 7 bases and 4 bases, with 20 bases remaining between them.

The chain couples TRBV5-1 to TRBJ1-1; D uncertain. The origin of this receptor is a man in his forties or fifties with primary liver carcinoma and hepatitis B virus infection. Sequencing was performed on peripheral blood. The CDR3 DNA is TGCGCCAGCTGCCCGGTGACGGCGAGCGGCACTGAAGCTTTCTTT. The encoded protein is CASCPVTASGTEAFF. The variable domain in full, with the rest retrieved from reference TRBV5-1 and TRBJ1-1, is KAGVTQTPRYLIKTRGQQVTLSCSPISGHRSVSWYQQTPGQGLQFLFEYFSETQRNKGNFPGRFSGRQFSNSRSEMNVSTLELGDSALYLCASCPVTASGTEAFFGQGTRLTVV.